The rows below give T cell receptor beta chains drawn from one sample of a study of CD8 T cells in Susac syndrome. TCRdb ran MiXCR on the immunoSEQ multiplex PCR reads and lists one entry per CDR3 protein. The data hold about 120,000 distinct CDR3 sequences, with 92% observed a single time. What was sequenced was CD4+ T cells from PBMCs. The receptors originated from a human donor in good health. The CDR3 runs from the conserved cysteine through the conserved F or W. D genes are given only for firm matches. Rows give clone size only sometimes, using once, few, many, or a class for an expanded clone.

V: TRBV5-6
D: .
J: TRBJ2-7
size: .
CDR3: CASSFGGRASYEQYF
DNA: TGTGCCAGCAGCTTCGGCGGCAGGGCATCCTACGAGCAGTACTTC

V: TRBV29-1
D: .
J: TRBJ1-4
size: .
CDR3: CSAGAQGTNEKLFF
DNA: TGCAGCGCCGGGGCCCAGGGAACTAATGAAAAACTGTTTTTT

V: TRBV6-6
D: .
J: TRBJ2-7
size: .
CDR3: CATSTFTESSYEQYF
DNA: TGTGCCACCTCCACGTTTACGGAGAGCTCCTACGAGCAGTACTTC

V: TRBV7-9
D: .
J: TRBJ1-2
size: .
CDR3: CASSSGYGYTF
DNA: TGTGCCAGCAGCTCGGGTTATGGCTACACCTTC

V: TRBV18
D: .
J: TRBJ2-7
size: .
CDR3: CASSPDGLPEQYF
DNA: TGTGCCAGCTCACCAGACGGCCTGCCCGAGCAGTACTTC

V: TRBV4-3
D: .
J: TRBJ1-6
size: .
CDR3: CASSQGQPGSPLHF
DNA: TGCGCCAGCAGCCAAGGGCAGCCGGGCTCACCCCTCCACTTT

V: TRBV4-3
D: .
J: TRBJ1-5
size: .
CDR3: CASSPEYTGNQPQHF
DNA: TGCGCCAGCAGCCCCGAATATACAGGAAATCAGCCCCAGCATTTT

V: TRBV14
D: .
J: TRBJ1-2
size: .
CDR3: CASSPSRGGYGYTF
DNA: TGTGCCAGCAGCCCTTCCCGGGGTGGCTATGGCTACACCTTC

V: TRBV7-9
D: TRBD1
J: TRBJ2-1
size: once
CDR3: CASSQNRDSPINEQFF
DNA: TGTGCCAGCAGCCAAAACCGGGACAGTCCCATCAATGAGCAGTTCTTC

V: TRBV19
D: .
J: TRBJ1-2
size: .
CDR3: CASSIKAAGDGYTF
DNA: TGTGCCAGTAGTATCAAAGCGGCCGGAGATGGCTACACCTTC

V: TRBV19
D: .
J: TRBJ2-7
size: .
CDR3: CASSTTGVVYEQYF
DNA: TGTGCCAGTAGTACAACGGGAGTAGTTTACGAGCAGTACTTC

V: TRBV14
D: .
J: TRBJ2-2
size: .
CDR3: CASSQDPGSGELFF
DNA: TGTGCCAGCAGCCAAGATCCGGGGTCCGGGGAGCTGTTTTTT

V: TRBV7-9
D: .
J: TRBJ2-5
size: .
CDR3: CASSPPGPRETQYF
DNA: TGTGCCAGCAGCCCCCCAGGCCCAAGGGAGACCCAGTACTTC

V: TRBV5-1
D: .
J: TRBJ1-5
size: few
CDR3: CASRLYSNQPQHF
DNA: TGCGCCAGCCGGCTATATAGCAATCAGCCCCAGCATTTT

V: TRBV27
D: .
J: TRBJ2-6
size: .
CDR3: CASSQTTFNVLTF
DNA: TGTGCCAGCAGTCAGACAACTTTCAACGTCCTGACTTTC

V: TRBV7-2
D: .
J: TRBJ2-2
size: .
CDR3: CASTVTRGGGPPGELFF
DNA: TGTGCCAGCACCGTTACCCGAGGGGGAGGGCCCCCCGGGGAGCTGTTTTTT

V: TRBV2
D: TRBD2
J: TRBJ2-7
size: once
CDR3: CASRIGLAGNEQYF
DNA: TGTGCCAGCAGGATAGGACTAGCGGGGAACGAGCAGTACTTC

V: TRBV30
D: .
J: TRBJ1-1
size: .
CDR3: CAWSLNPVGWRGNTEAFF
DNA: TGTGCCTGGAGTCTAAACCCCGTGGGGTGGAGGGGGAACACTGAAGCTTTCTTT

V: TRBV2
D: .
J: TRBJ1-3
size: .
CDR3: CASSVGQGTGNTIYF
DNA: TGTGCCAGCAGTGTAGGGCAGGGGACTGGAAACACCATATATTTT

V: TRBV2
D: .
J: TRBJ1-3
size: .
CDR3: CASTISGNTIYF
DNA: TGTGCCAGCACCATCTCTGGAAACACCATATATTTT

V: TRBV4-3
D: TRBD1
J: TRBJ1-4
size: .
CDR3: CASSQDVRQGTNEKLFF
DNA: TGCGCCAGCAGCCAAGATGTCCGACAGGGTACTAATGAAAAACTGTTTTTT

V: TRBV7-2
D: TRBD1
J: TRBJ2-5
size: .
CDR3: CASSRDRGQETQYF
DNA: TGTGCCAGCAGCCGAGACAGGGGCCAAGAGACCCAGTACTTC

V: TRBV20-1
D: .
J: TRBJ2-7
size: .
CDR3: CSAQAAGPNEQYF
DNA: TGCAGTGCGCAGGCCGCAGGGCCAAACGAGCAGTACTTC

V: TRBV4-1
D: .
J: TRBJ2-6
size: .
CDR3: CASSQQGTGANVLTF
DNA: TGCGCCAGCAGCCAACAGGGGACTGGGGCCAACGTCCTGACTTTC

V: TRBV7-9
D: .
J: TRBJ2-2
size: .
CDR3: CASVSHTGELFF
DNA: TGTGCCAGCGTCTCTCACACCGGGGAGCTGTTTTTT

V: TRBV30
D: TRBD2
J: TRBJ2-1
size: .
CDR3: CALAGRAPRGRYRGNEQFF
DNA: TGTGCCTTAGCGGGCCGGGCTCCTAGAGGACGGTACCGTGGCAATGAGCAGTTCTTC

V: TRBV19
D: TRBD1
J: TRBJ1-6
size: few
CDR3: CASRRGQGGDSPLHF
DNA: TGTGCCAGTAGGAGAGGACAGGGTGGGGATTCACCCCTCCACTTT

V: TRBV29-1
D: .
J: TRBJ2-7
size: .
CDR3: CSVEVRKGNVYEQYF
DNA: TGCAGCGTTGAAGTCCGTAAGGGGAACGTCTACGAGCAGTACTTC

V: TRBV12-3/TRBV12-4
D: TRBD1
J: TRBJ1-2
size: .
CDR3: CASSLSGGINYGYTF
DNA: TGTGCCAGCAGTTTGTCAGGGGGGATCAACTATGGCTACACCTTC

V: TRBV12-3/TRBV12-4
D: .
J: TRBJ1-2
size: .
CDR3: CASSVGGTGYTF
DNA: TGTGCCAGCAGTGTGGGGGGGACTGGCTACACCTTC

V: TRBV28
D: .
J: TRBJ1-1
size: .
CDR3: CASSERWLNTEAFF
DNA: TGTGCCAGCAGTGAACGGTGGTTGAACACTGAAGCTTTCTTT

V: TRBV29-1
D: .
J: TRBJ1-1
size: .
CDR3: CSTRQNTEAFF
DNA: TGCAGCACCCGACAGAACACTGAAGCTTTCTTT

V: TRBV27
D: TRBD1
J: TRBJ2-3
size: .
CDR3: CASSFGTETTDTQYF
DNA: TGTGCCAGCAGTTTTGGGACAGAGACCACAGATACGCAGTATTTT

V: TRBV9
D: TRBD2
J: TRBJ2-5
size: once
CDR3: CASSDLAGGRETQYF
DNA: TGTGCCAGCAGCGACCTAGCGGGGGGACGAGAGACCCAGTACTTC

V: TRBV7-9
D: TRBD2
J: TRBJ2-5
size: .
CDR3: CASSQLRGGETQYF
DNA: TGTGCCAGCAGCCAACTCCGCGGGGGAGAGACCCAGTACTTC

V: TRBV29-1
D: TRBD1
J: TRBJ1-1
size: .
CDR3: CSVPTGVTEAFF
DNA: TGCAGCGTGCCCACAGGGGTGACTGAAGCTTTCTTT

V: TRBV19
D: TRBD2
J: TRBJ2-7
size: .
CDR3: CASTPGGYSYEQYF
DNA: TGTGCCAGTACCCCGGGGGGGTACTCCTACGAGCAGTACTTC

V: TRBV6-2/TRBV6-3
D: .
J: TRBJ1-6
size: .
CDR3: CASSLVGRTRNSPLHF
DNA: TGTGCCAGCAGTTTGGTCGGTCGGACACGAAATTCACCCCTCCACTTT

V: TRBV7-9
D: .
J: TRBJ2-3
size: .
CDR3: CASSRRVGLGTDTQYF
DNA: TGTGCCAGCAGCCGCCGAGTGGGACTGGGAACAGATACGCAGTATTTT

V: TRBV30
D: .
J: TRBJ2-7
size: .
CDR3: CAYEDQGYYEQYF
DNA: TGTGCCTACGAAGACCAGGGGTACTACGAGCAGTACTTC

V: TRBV6-2/TRBV6-3
D: .
J: TRBJ2-3
size: .
CDR3: CASSKRQPTDTQYF
DNA: TGTGCCAGCAGTAAAAGACAGCCCACAGATACGCAGTATTTT

V: TRBV7-9
D: .
J: TRBJ2-1
size: .
CDR3: CASSSTHWEQFF
DNA: TGTGCCAGCAGCTCGACCCATTGGGAGCAGTTCTTC

V: TRBV9
D: .
J: TRBJ1-1
size: .
CDR3: CASSVGQVGTEAFF
DNA: TGTGCCAGCAGCGTAGGACAGGTCGGCACTGAAGCTTTCTTT

V: TRBV6-1
D: .
J: TRBJ2-2
size: .
CDR3: CASSLDRVNANTGELFF
DNA: TGTGCCAGCAGTCTTGACAGAGTGAACGCGAACACCGGGGAGCTGTTTTTT

V: TRBV6-2/TRBV6-3
D: .
J: TRBJ2-1
size: .
CDR3: CASSLSPSNEQFF
DNA: TGTGCCAGCAGCCTGTCTCCAAGTAATGAGCAGTTCTTC